This T cell receptor (beta chain) was recovered during a study of tumor and adjacent non-tumor tissue in lung cancer. Study-level information: Samples averaged about 4.2 million productive TCRbeta reads each.

In regard to this clonotype: Its ends do not fully match the called genes, so a read error is possible.

There are 14 residues in the CDR3. Germline V gene sequence: CDR1 SGHAT, CDR2 FQNNGV. Three rounds of nested PCR, following a modified ARM-PCR protocol, produced the TCRbeta library. TCRdb called the multiplex PCR reads again in MiXCR, with one record for every CDR3 protein. The table lists some 97,000 distinct CDR3 sequences, over 55% of them singletons. The template was RNA from unsorted bulk tissue. More than 3 cm separated this lung sample from the edge of the tumor. This rearrangement joins TRBV11-2 to TRBJ2-7, with D possibly TRBD1 on 5 matching bases. The sequencing input was distant non-tumor lung tissue. This clonotype was obtained from a man aged 30 to 39 with non-small cell lung cancer. The CDR3 bases are TGTGCCAGCGGCTTAGACAGCTACGCCTACGAGCAGTATTTC. It is translated as CASGLDSYAYEQYF. The complete variable domain, with remaining parts taken from reference TRBV11-2 and TRBJ2-7, reads EAGVAQSPRYKIIEKRQSVAFWCNPISGHATLYWYQQILGQGPKLLIQFQNNGVVDDSQLPKDRFSAERLKGVDSTLKIQPAKLEDSAVYLCASGLDSYAYEQYFGPGTRLTVT.